Each of the 30 T cell receptor beta chains below was sequenced from the same sample in a study of CD8+CD57+ T cells in acquired aplastic anemia. Template material for TCR beta VDJ and CDR3 profiling consisted of genomic DNA. Each CDR3 protein is one row after TCRdb ran MiXCR on the reads. The sample gives roughly 160,000 distinct CDR3 sequences, around 60% of which show up once; roughly 44% is in the top ten. Sequenced: sorted CD4+, CD8+, or CD8+CD57+ T cells (not recorded which) from PBMCs. All receptors come from a human donor in good health.

This clonotype was counted many times. The J gene is TRBJ1-1, the V gene TRBV19; D possibly corresponds to TRBD1 (5 bases). Trimming took off 0 bases at V and 1 base at J, with 15 bases between the two ends. The CDR3 length is 17 residues. CDR1 is LNHDA, CDR2 SQIVND, per germline (reference sequence). The DNA for the CDR3 is TGTGCCAGTAGTATAGAGGGGGAAATTCCTGGGAACACTGAAGCTTTCTTT. This sequence encodes CASSIEGEIPGNTEAFF.

V and J are TRBV5-1 and TRBJ2-3, with D perhaps given as TRBD1 or TRBD2 (5 bases each). CDR3 length equals 13 residues. Germline CDR1 and CDR2: SGHRS and YFSETQ. V dropped 4 bases and J dropped 8 bases, with 14 bases sitting between them. CDR3 protein: CASSPQGSGTQYF. In nucleotides, the CDR3 is TGCGCCAGCAGCCCCCAGGGAAGCGGTACGCAGTATTTT.

This clonotype was seen ten or more times. The chain is built from TRBV29-1 and TRBJ2-1, with D possibly being TRBD1 (5 bases). Germline V CDR1 and CDR2: SQVTM, ANQGSEA. Trimming left V 6 bases short and J 4 bases short, with 19 bases between. The CDR3 runs to 15 residues. The CDR3 sequence is CSVPTQGRSYNEQFF. DNA of the CDR3: TGCAGCGTCCCCACTCAGGGAAGAAGTTACAATGAGCAGTTCTTC.

The gene calls are TRBV10-3 and TRBJ2-1; 16 bases fit TRBD2. This CDR3 has 16 residues. V was pared by 5 bases and J by 15 bases, with 13 bases of the junction left unmatched. CDR1 and CDR2 from the germline V gene are ENHRY and SYGVKD. In DNA, the CDR3 is TGTGCCATCAGTAACCCGGTGGGACTAGCGGGGGGGCGGCGGTTCTTC. Amino acid sequence: CAISNPVGLAGGRRFF.

This chain uses TRBV12-3 or TRBV12-4 with TRBJ2-3, with 9 bases identical to TRBD2. This CDR3 spans 15 amino acids. V was pared by 3 bases and J by 4 bases, with 5 bases of the junction left unmatched. The CDR3 region is CASSLLAGYSDTQYF. The DNA for the CDR3 is TGTGCCAGCAGTTTGCTAGCGGGATACTCAGATACGCAGTATTTT.

This clonotype was detected many times. The CDR3 region is CSVRTDTNEKLFF. CDR3 DNA: TGCAGCGTCCGGACAGACACTAATGAAAAACTGTTTTTT. The rearrangement uses TRBV29-1 and TRBJ1-4, with TRBD1 as a possible D gene (6 bases). The germline V gene has CDR1 SQVTM and CDR2 ANQGSEA. The CDR3 loop spans 13 amino acids. V lost 6 bases, J lost 2 bases, and 10 bases lay in between.

V is TRBV29-1 and J is TRBJ2-7, with D perhaps given as TRBD1 or TRBD2 (6 bases each). The germline V and J ends were trimmed by 6 bases and 2 bases, with 11 bases remaining between them. This CDR3 comprises 12 residues. Germline assignment: CDR1 SQVTM and CDR2 ANQGSEA. In DNA form, the CDR3 reads TGCAGCGTCGAGGGGGGCACCTACGAGCAGTACTTC. Translation: CSVEGGTYEQYF.

This clonotype was observed once. The chain links TRBV20-1 to TRBJ1-5; TRBD1 agrees at 10 bases. Germline V gene lookup returns CDR1 DFQATT and CDR2 SNEGSKA (reference sequence). The CDR3 runs to 15 residues. The ends lost 5 bases at V and 2 bases at J; junction bases unmatched: 6. CDR3 in amino acids: CSAYKDRGGNQPQHF. Here the CDR3 DNA reads TGCAGTGCTTATAAGGACAGGGGGGGCAATCAGCCCCAGCATTTT.

The chain joins TRBV20-1 to TRBJ2-1, with TRBD2 matching 9 bases. With V trimmed by 6 bases and J by 4 bases, 10 bases remained unmatched. Germline CDR1 DFQATT, CDR2 SNEGSKA (reference sequence). The CDR3 has 15 amino acids. The chain's CDR3 is CSAAPGLAGYNEQFF. The CDR3 DNA sequence: TGCAGTGCGGCCCCGGGTCTAGCGGGATACAATGAGCAGTTCTTC.

The chain uses TRBV29-1 and TRBJ2-2; tentative D call: TRBD1 (6 bases). V shed 6 bases and J shed 7 bases, with 15 bases lying between them. The CDR3 has 13 amino acids. CDR1 SQVTM and CDR2 ANQGSEA come from the germline V gene. This chain's CDR3 is CSVRQVLVGELFF. The CDR3 nucleotides read TGCAGCGTAAGACAGGTTCTCGTCGGGGAGCTGTTTTTT.

Many counts were recorded for this clonotype. This chain uses TRBV20-1 with TRBJ1-2, with D possibly TRBD1 on 5 matching bases. Germline values: CDR1 DFQATT, CDR2 SNEGSKA (reference sequence). Deletions cut 6 bases from V and 13 bases from J, with 21 bases between. The CDR3 runs 12 residues. The DNA for the CDR3 is TGCAGTGCGCCAGACAGCCCAGCTGCGGGCACCTTC. It yields the protein CSAPDSPAAGTF.

This clonotype was seen at least ten times. The rearrangement uses TRBV7-3 and TRBJ2-2; D is uncertain. V was cut by 4 bases and J by 4 bases, with 10 bases left in between. Germline loops: CDR1 SGHTA, CDR2 FQGTGA. CDR3 length: 14 amino acids. In DNA, the CDR3 is TGTGCCAGCAGCTCATGGGAATCCACCGGGGAGCTGTTTTTT. It specifies CASSSWESTGELFF.

The CDR3 is CASSFTANSADTQYF. CDR3 DNA: TGTGCCAGTAGTTTTACGGCTAACTCGGCAGATACGCAGTATTTT. The chain couples TRBV19 to TRBJ2-3; no clear D gene. This CDR3 region has 15 residues. V dropped 5 bases and J dropped 4 bases, with 16 bases sitting between them. CDR1 and CDR2 from the germline V gene are LNHDA and SQIVND (reference sequence).

The chain recombines TRBV4-1 with TRBJ1-2, with a weak D call TRBD1 (5 bases). With 0 bases removed from V and 4 bases from J, the gap between germline ends came to 12 bases. In germline, CDR1 is MGHRA, CDR2 YSYEKL. The CDR3 has 15 amino acids. In DNA form, the CDR3 reads TGCGCCAGCAGCCAAGAAGGGGCCCAGGTCTATGGCTACACCTTC. Translated, it gives CASSQEGAQVYGYTF.

The rearrangement joins TRBV20-1 to TRBJ2-5; 8 positions agree with TRBD1. Germline CDR1 reads DFQATT; CDR2 reads SNEGSKA (reference sequence). The CDR3 contains 16 residues. Unmatched junction bases numbered 11, after V lost 0 bases and J lost 5 bases. The CDR3 DNA reads as TGCAGTGCTAGAGATCCCTTGACAGGGGAGATGGAGACCCAGTACTTC. It specifies CSARDPLTGEMETQYF.

The chain joins TRBV7-9 to TRBJ1-1; D uncertain. The CDR3 totals 15 residues. V lost 2 bases to trimming and J lost 2 bases, with 12 bases between them. CDR1 SEHNR and CDR2 FQNEAQ come from the germline V gene (reference sequence). The CDR3 reads CASSLLGGLNTEAFF. The CDR3 coding sequence is TGTGCCAGCAGCTTACTCGGCGGTCTCAACACTGAAGCTTTCTTT. The full variable domain, rest sourced from reference TRBV7-9 and TRBJ1-1, is DTGVSQNPRHKITKRGQNVTFRCDPISEHNRLYWYRQTLGQGPEFLTYFQNEAQLEKSRLLSDRFSAERPKGSFSTLEIQRTEQGDSAMYLCASSLLGGLNTEAFFGQGTRLTVV.

To note about this clonotype: A much larger clone lies a single base off, so this may be a read error. This chain joins TRBV18 and TRBJ2-7; D unresolved. Germline-derived CDR1 and CDR2 are KGHSH and LQKENI. The CDR3 is 14 amino acids. CDR3 sequence (DNA): TGTGCCAGCTCACCACCGGTCAGAGCCTACGAGCAGCACTTC. Translated, it gives CASSPPVRAYEQHF.

In this sample, this clonotype turned up many times. The DNA for the CDR3 is TGCAGTATCCCGCAACTAGCGGATGCCTACAATGAGCAGTTCTTC. This encodes CSIPQLADAYNEQFF. This sequence joins TRBV20-1 and TRBJ2-1, with 8 bases matching TRBD2. The CDR3 totals 15 residues. The V gene's germline CDR1 is DFQATT and CDR2 SNEGSKA (reference sequence). The V gene end was trimmed by 8 bases and the J gene end by 2 bases; junction bases not matched to a gene: 11.

This chain connects TRBV12-3 or TRBV12-4 to TRBJ2-7, with TRBD1 matching 9 bases. This CDR3 contains 13 residues. The ends lost 5 bases at V and 9 bases at J; junction bases unmatched: 8. CDR3 bases: TGTGCCAGCAGTCGGGACAGGGCTCTTGGGCAGTACTTC. This codes for CASSRDRALGQYF.

This clonotype was seen a few times. The V and J genes are TRBV7-8 and TRBJ2-7; D not certain. Germline values: CDR1 SGHVS, CDR2 FQNEAQ. This CDR3 contains 15 residues. Trimming left V 1 base short and J 2 bases short, with 12 bases between. This CDR3 is CASSLVGSPTYEQYF. CDR3 coding DNA: TGTGCCAGCAGCTTAGTGGGCAGCCCCACCTACGAGCAGTACTTC.

The chain employs TRBV7-6 and TRBJ2-1, with TRBD2 matching 10 bases. V trimming: 0 bases; J trimming: 14 bases; junction bases outside the gene matches: 4. CDR1 is SGHVS and CDR2 is FNYEAQ in the germline V gene. This CDR3 is built from 13 residues. The CDR3 here is CASSLAHGTSEFF. The CDR3 nucleotides read TGTGCCAGCAGCTTAGCGCACGGGACTAGCGAGTTCTTC. Complete variable domain (other parts from reference TRBV7-6 and TRBJ2-1): GAGVSQSPRYKVTKRGQDVALRCDPISGHVSLYWYRQALGQGPEFLTYFNYEAQQDKSGLPNDRFSAERPEGSISTLTIQRTEQRDSAMYRCASSLAHGTSEFFGPGTRLTVL.

CDR3 sequence (DNA): TGTGCCAGCAGCCCCGATCTAGCGGGGGGCTCCTACGAGCAGTACTTC. As protein: CASSPDLAGGSYEQYF. This rearrangement joins TRBV10-3 to TRBJ2-7, with TRBD2 matching over 11 bases. This CDR3 is 16 amino acids long. CDR1 and CDR2 (germline): ENHRY, SYGVKD. The V and J ends lost 10 bases and 0 bases, in that order; junction bases with no gene match: 11.

Turning to this clonotype: It may be a read error: a sequence one base away is much more abundant. The V gene is TRBV5-4, the J gene TRBJ2-1; TRBD2 aligns across 8 bases. V dropped 0 bases and J dropped 9; count of bases not matched to a gene: 5. This CDR3 has 14 amino acids. The germline V gene has CDR1 SGHNT and CDR2 YYREEE (reference sequence). The DNA for the CDR3 is TGTGCCAGCAGCTTGGACGGGAGCGGGGGTGAGCAGTTCTTC. The encoded protein is CASSLDGSGGEQFF.

This clonotype was seen a handful of times. The genes are TRBV9 and TRBJ2-1; maybe TRBD2 (6 bases). CDR1 is SGDLS, CDR2 YYNGEE, per germline. The ends were cut back, 0 bases at V and 2 bases at J, with 9 bases in the middle. CDR3 length equals 15 residues. The CDR3: CASSVGGDAYNEQFF. DNA of the CDR3: TGTGCCAGCAGCGTAGGCGGGGATGCCTACAATGAGCAGTTCTTC.

The V and J genes are TRBV10-3 and TRBJ2-5, with D hard to call. The germline V gene has CDR1 ENHRY and CDR2 SYGVKD. The CDR3 is made up of 12 amino acids. Trimming stripped 5 bases from V and 4 bases from J, with 8 bases between. The CDR3 reads CAISRTAETQYF. The CDR3 DNA reads as TGTGCCATCAGTAGGACCGCAGAGACCCAGTACTTC.

The chain joins TRBV24-1 to TRBJ2-1; maybe TRBD1 (6 bases). Per the germline V gene, CDR1 is KGHDR and CDR2 is SFDVKD. The V end lost 4 bases, the J end lost 7 bases, and 13 bases lay between the germline ends. The CDR3 loop spans 14 amino acids. In nucleotides, the CDR3 is TGTGCCACCAGTGACATAATAAGGGGGAATGAGCAGTTCTTC. It encodes CATSDIIRGNEQFF.

In the case of this clonotype: With a much larger clone just one base away, this may be a read error. This chain connects TRBV7-9 to TRBJ1-5; D gene uncertain. Looked up from germline, CDR1 is SEHNR and CDR2 is FQNEAQ (reference sequence). The CDR3 extends over 13 amino acids. The CDR3 reads CAGSLGPNQPQHF. CDR3 nucleotide sequence: TGTGCCGGCAGCTTAGGACCTAATCAGCCCCAGCATTTT.

This clonotype was seen at least ten times. The chain carries TRBV2 and TRBJ2-2; the match to TRBD2 covers 12 bases. Germline assignment: CDR1 SNHLY and CDR2 FYNNEI. The CDR3 is 16 amino acids. V shed 1 base, J shed 4 bases, and the junction held 1 base outside the gene matches. DNA for the CDR3: TGTGCCAGCAGTGAAGGACTAGCGGGGGTCACCGGGGAGCTGTTTTTT. Protein: CASSEGLAGVTGELFF.

The table lists this clonotype with many counts. The rearrangement joins TRBV29-1 to TRBJ1-1, with no clear D. Trimming left V 5 bases short and J 1 base short, with 8 bases between. Germline-derived CDR1 and CDR2 are SQVTM and ANQGSEA. The CDR3 sequence is 12 residues long. The CDR3 sequence: CSVNSRNTEAFF. The DNA for the CDR3 is TGCAGCGTTAATTCACGGAACACTGAAGCTTTCTTT. The whole variable domain, filled in from reference TRBV29-1 and TRBJ1-1, reads SAVISQKPSRDICQRGTSLTIQCQVDSQVTMMFWYRQQPGQSLTLIATANQGSEATYESGFVIDKFPISRPNLTFSTLTVSNMSPEDSSIYLCSVNSRNTEAFFGQGTRLTVV.

The table lists this clonotype with a few counts. The rearrangement links TRBV5-1 to TRBJ2-7; D possibly corresponds to TRBD1 (5 bases). The CDR3 contains 14 residues. V was shortened by 0 bases and J by 2 bases, with 9 bases between the two germline ends. Germline V gene data show CDR1 as SGHRS and CDR2 as YFSETQ. CDR3 sequence reads: CASSLGQITYEQYF. The CDR3 DNA reads TGCGCCAGCAGCTTGGGACAGATTACCTACGAGCAGTACTTC.